This T cell receptor (beta chain) was observed in a study of blood T cell repertoires in COVID-19 (TCRdb year 2020). Study-wide context: Collaborator samples came from the United States, Italy and Spain and covered acute and convalescent phases of COVID-19. A freely available public database, intended as a resource for researchers studying the immune response to SARS-CoV-2, is where the repertoires were released. HLA class I and class II types, where available, came from metadata supplied by the sample provider rather than from assay-based typing. The material from the prospective study consisted of cDNA or gDNA derived from T cells, B-cell-depleted T cells, or PBMCs. The dataset comprised deeply sampled blood TCRbeta repertoires from subjects exposed to, actively infected with, or recovered from COVID-19. Samples were obtained from the ongoing ImmuneRACE study (first 160 participants) and from approximately 1,200 subjects provided by 6 global collaborators. The sample metadata nearly always contained a de-identified subject ID, COVID-19 status, age in years and sex.

The collaborating institutions used their own protocols to collect whole blood in K2EDTA tubes. For TCRbeta analysis, collaborators shipped samples as frozen whole blood, isolated PBMCs, or DNA extracted from either of those sample types. To note about this clone: Its target antigen remains unknown. No base qualities exist here, and no much larger clone lies one base off it.

From the cysteine up to the phenylalanine, the CDR3 has a length of 17 residues. CDR3 DNA is the only sequence kept; it has 51 bases, read in frame from the first base. A distance of 18 bases separates the germline ends of V and J, which lose 4 bases and 2 bases respectively. Based on the germline V gene, the CDR1 and CDR2 sequences are KGHSY and FQNENV. TCRbeta CDR3 regions were amplified from genomic DNA by means of the immunoSEQ Assay, a bias-controlled multiplex PCR. Under the source paper's analysis protocol: The number of nucleated cells in each sample was estimated by amplification of reference gene primers within the assay. To quantify the absolute abundance of each unique TCRbeta CDR3 rearrangement, sequence reads were collapsed and filtered. For each sample, productive Simpson clonality was calculated as the square root of Simpson's diversity index over productive rearrangements. TCRdb retrieved this table from immuneACCESS and kept in-frame rearrangements only. Not all clones are present; in checked studies, unresolved V genes account for under half, and no reason is known for the remainder. V, J and clone size derive from that table, while D and trimming were established from the DNA sequence. This sample is represented by around 300,000 clones; roughly nine tenths of them were singletons. Jointly, the top ten make up more than 2% of the sample.

Results the study describes overall, beyond this receptor: How much clinical and demographic metadata was included differed by source and by participant, and the metadata was provided uncurated.

Sequencing was done on a sample of peripheral blood. Recombination connected TRBV16 to TRBJ1-3; a weak D assignment points to TRBD1 (5 bases agree). The sequence was obtained from a man aged 18 to 30 with active or convalescent COVID-19. The CDR3 protein: CASSLGRGSRTGNTIYF. Here is the DNA: TGTGCCAGCAGCCTCGGGCGGGGCAGTCGCACTGGAAACACCATATATTTT.